The source of this T cell receptor beta chain is a study of blood T cell repertoires in COVID-19. Study in general: There were acute and convalescent COVID-19 samples, and they came from the United States, Italy and Spain. In each case, the material was cDNA or gDNA derived from T cells, B-cell-depleted T cells, or PBMCs.

How the authors handled the data: Nucleated cell number was recorded as an estimate derived from reference gene primer amplification. TCRdb's table, derived via immunoSEQ multiplex PCR, lists solely in-frame clones and lacks some. The V and J calls and the clone size are those of that table, but D and trimming were determined from the DNA. The table records tens of thousands of clones, almost 90% of them present only once. Sequencing was carried out using peripheral blood. This sequence was found in a woman older than 75 with active or convalescent COVID-19.

The CDR3 DNA is TGTGCCAGCAGAGGTTCTAACAGGGTGGCCGGGGAGCTGTTTTTT. Its translation: CASRGSNRVAGELFF. V gene TRBV7-9 combines with J gene TRBJ2-2; perhaps TRBD1 as D (6 bases). V was clipped by 6 bases and J by 6 bases, with 17 bases between them. The CDR3 spans 15 residues. Germline values: CDR1 SEHNR, CDR2 FQNEAQ (reference sequence).